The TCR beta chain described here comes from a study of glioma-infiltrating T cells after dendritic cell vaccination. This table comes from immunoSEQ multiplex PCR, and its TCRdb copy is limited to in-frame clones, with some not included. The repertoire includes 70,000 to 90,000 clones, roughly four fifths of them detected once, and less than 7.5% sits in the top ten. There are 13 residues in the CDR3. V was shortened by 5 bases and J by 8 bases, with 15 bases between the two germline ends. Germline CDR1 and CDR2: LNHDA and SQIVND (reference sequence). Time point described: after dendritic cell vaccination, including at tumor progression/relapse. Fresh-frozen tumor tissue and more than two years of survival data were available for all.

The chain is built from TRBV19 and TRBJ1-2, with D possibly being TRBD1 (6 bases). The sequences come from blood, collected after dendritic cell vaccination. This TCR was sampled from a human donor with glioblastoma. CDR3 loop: CASSAGTKGGYTF. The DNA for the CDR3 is TGTGCCAGTAGTGCCGGGACAAAGGGGGGCTACACCTTC. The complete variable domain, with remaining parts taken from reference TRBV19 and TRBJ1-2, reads DGGITQSPKYLFRKEGQNVTLSCEQNLNHDAMYWYRQDPGQGLRLIYYSQIVNDFQKGDIAEGYSVSREKKESFPLTVTSAQKNPTAFYLCASSAGTKGGYTFGSGTRLTVV.